This TCR beta chain was sequenced during a study of shared T cell receptors in the human thymus. Germline V gene sequence: CDR1 SGHVS, CDR2 FQNEAQ. This CDR3 spans 13 amino acids. Trimming stripped 8 bases from V and 2 bases from J, with 11 bases between. Clones were read by immunoSEQ multiplex PCR, and TCRdb kept only the in-frame ones, dropping some. The repertoire holds approximately 660,000 clones, with roughly 90% as singletons. These data also formed part of another study, on human thymus T cells.

The sequencing sample was made of thymocytes. The V call is TRBV7-8, the J call TRBJ2-3; D is unresolved. This clonotype was obtained from a boy younger than two with a congenital heart defect. The CDR3 nucleotides read TGTGCCAGCGGTAGCAGTTACACAGATACGCAGTATTTT. It yields the protein CASGSSYTDTQYF.